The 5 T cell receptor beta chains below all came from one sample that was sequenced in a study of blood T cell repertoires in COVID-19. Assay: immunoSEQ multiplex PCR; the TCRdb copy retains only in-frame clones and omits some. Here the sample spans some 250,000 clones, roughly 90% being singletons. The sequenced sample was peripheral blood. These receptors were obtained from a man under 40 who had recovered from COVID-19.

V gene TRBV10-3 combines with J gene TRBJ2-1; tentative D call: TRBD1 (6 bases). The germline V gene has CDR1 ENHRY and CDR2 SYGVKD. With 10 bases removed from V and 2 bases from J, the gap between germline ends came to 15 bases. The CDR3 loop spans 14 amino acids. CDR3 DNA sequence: TGTGCCACCATTGGGACACTGGCCTACAATGAGCAGTTCTTC. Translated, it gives CATIGTLAYNEQFF.

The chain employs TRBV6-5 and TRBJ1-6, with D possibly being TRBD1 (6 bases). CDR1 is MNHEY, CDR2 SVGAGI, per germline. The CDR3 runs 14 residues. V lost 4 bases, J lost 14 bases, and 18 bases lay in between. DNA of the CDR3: TGTGCCAGCAGTTCGAGACAGGAAGGGCAAGCCCTCCACTTT. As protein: CASSSRQEGQALHF.

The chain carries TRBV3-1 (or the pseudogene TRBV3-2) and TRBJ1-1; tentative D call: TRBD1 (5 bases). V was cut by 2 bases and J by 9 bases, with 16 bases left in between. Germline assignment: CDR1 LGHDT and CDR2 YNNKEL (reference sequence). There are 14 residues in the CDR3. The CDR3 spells CASSQPMMGLKAFF. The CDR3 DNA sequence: TGTGCCAGCAGCCAACCCATGATGGGACTAAAAGCTTTCTTT.

The CDR3 DNA sequence: TGTGCCAGTAGACCGGGACAGGGTGCTTATAGCAATCAGCCCCAGCATTTT. It translates to CASRPGQGAYSNQPQHF. This chain joins TRBV19 and TRBJ1-5; TRBD1 aligns across 9 bases. V was clipped by 6 bases and J by 0 bases; unmatched bases: 9. The CDR3 loop spans 17 amino acids. Germline-derived CDR1 and CDR2 are LNHDA and SQIVND (reference sequence).

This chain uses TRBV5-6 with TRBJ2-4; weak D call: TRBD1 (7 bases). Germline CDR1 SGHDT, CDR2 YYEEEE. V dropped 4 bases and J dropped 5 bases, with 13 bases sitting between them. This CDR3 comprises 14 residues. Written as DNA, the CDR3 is TGTGCCAGCAGCAGTGACAGGGAGGAAAACATTCAGTACTTC. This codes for CASSSDREENIQYF.